The 20 T cell receptor beta chains in this list originate from one sample, sequenced in a study of T cell changes during pregnancy in multiple sclerosis. TCRdb's copy holds only in-frame clones and misses some; the assay was immunoSEQ multiplex PCR. In the table there are some 44,000 clones, 70% to 90% of which are singletons. The material was CD4+ T cells from peripheral blood mononuclear cells, obtained after pregnancy. The receptors come from a female donor with multiple sclerosis, enrolled in a pregnancy study.

This sequence joins TRBV5-1 and TRBJ2-5; possibly TRBD2 for D (5 bases). Germline values: CDR1 SGHRS, CDR2 YFSETQ. The CDR3 runs 14 residues. V was pared by 4 bases and J by 0 bases, with 10 bases between. The CDR3 is CASSSGRHQETQYF. In DNA form, the CDR3 reads TGCGCCAGCAGCAGCGGACGGCACCAAGAGACCCAGTACTTC.

The chain employs TRBV7-9 and TRBJ2-2, with 11 nucleotides matching TRBD2. V gave up 5 bases and J gave up 7 bases; unmatched junction bases: 9. The CDR3 covers 16 residues. Germline V gives CDR1 SEHNR, CDR2 FQNEAQ (reference sequence). This chain's CDR3 is CASSLTSGTSGGELFF. As DNA, the CDR3 is TGTGCCAGCAGCCTCACATCCGGGACTAGCGGCGGGGAGCTGTTTTTT.

This clone came up a few times. DNA of the CDR3: TGTGCCAGCAGCTCATCCGGGACAGGAGTTTACACCTTC. Translation: CASSSSGTGVYTF. The chain joins TRBV7-3 to TRBJ1-2, with TRBD1 matching over 8 bases. This CDR3 is built from 13 residues. V shed 4 bases and J 11 bases; nucleotides not matched to a gene: 9. The germline gives CDR1 SGHTA, CDR2 FQGTGA.

V is TRBV5-6 and J is TRBJ1-2; D may be TRBD1 (5 bases). The length of the CDR3 is 16 residues. Germline CDR1 reads SGHDT; CDR2 reads YYEEEE. V was clipped by 0 bases and J by 4 bases, with 16 bases between them. The CDR3 reads CASSLVPGWGGYGYTF. CDR3 nucleotide sequence: TGTGCCAGCAGCTTGGTCCCCGGGTGGGGGGGCTATGGCTACACCTTC.

V gene TRBV9 combines with J gene TRBJ1-2, with a weak D call TRBD1 (5 bases). The CDR3 contains 15 residues. In germline, CDR1 is SGDLS, CDR2 YYNGEE. Between the trimmed V and J ends, which lost 3 bases and 6 bases, there was a span of 18 bases. The CDR3 nucleotides read TGTGCCAGCAGCGCGCTAGGGGAGGAATTGGATGGCTACACCTTC. This codes for CASSALGEELDGYTF.

The chain joins TRBV15 to TRBJ1-1; TRBD1 is a possible D gene (5 bases). V lost 3 bases, J lost 0 bases, and 8 bases lay in between. In germline, CDR1 is LNHNV, CDR2 YYDKDF (reference sequence). This CDR3 spans 14 amino acids. The CDR3 region has the DNA TGTGCCACCAGCAGGGTAGGGGTGAACACTGAAGCTTTCTTT. Translating gives CATSRVGVNTEAFF.

J is TRBJ2-1 and V is TRBV10-2, with 7 bases fitting TRBD2. Germline assignment: CDR1 WSHSY and CDR2 SAAADI. The V and J ends lost 0 bases and 1 base, in that order; junction bases with no gene match: 6. The CDR3 is made up of 17 amino acids. CDR3 region: CASSESLGGGSYNEQFF. As DNA, the CDR3 is TGCGCCAGCAGTGAGTCGTTGGGGGGAGGGTCCTACAATGAGCAGTTCTTC.

V usage is TRBV5-4 and J usage is TRBJ2-5; 8 bases fit TRBD2. Germline CDR1 and CDR2: SGHNT and YYREEE (reference sequence). This CDR3 has 14 amino acids. Unmatched junction bases numbered 5, after V lost 4 bases and J lost 3 bases. The CDR3 DNA sequence: TGTGCCAGCAGCGGAGCGGGGGACAAAGAGACCCAGTACTTC. It is translated as CASSGAGDKETQYF. Based on the CDR3 plus reference TRBV5-4 and TRBJ2-5, the full variable domain is ETGVTQSPTHLIKTRGQQVTLRCSSQSGHNTVSWYQQALGQGPQFIFQYYREEENGRGNFPPRFSGLQFPNYSSELNVNALELDDSALYLCASSGAGDKETQYFGPGTRLLVL.

The CDR3 DNA reads as TGTGCCAGCACTGGAGGGGGGGAGCTGTTTTTT. Protein product: CASTGGGELFF. V and J are TRBV2 and TRBJ2-2, with a possible D match to TRBD2 (6 bases). This CDR3 region has 11 residues. The germline V gene encodes CDR1 SNHLY and CDR2 FYNNEI. V was clipped by 7 bases and J by 8 bases, with 8 bases between them.

This sequence joins TRBV2 and TRBJ1-1; no clear D gene. Germline loops: CDR1 SNHLY, CDR2 FYNNEI. The CDR3 covers 12 residues. Trimming took off 5 bases at V and 1 base at J, with 5 bases between the two ends. The CDR3 spells CASSRQNTEAFF. CDR3 DNA: TGTGCCAGCAGTAGACAGAACACTGAAGCTTTCTTT.

The V gene is TRBV10-3, the J gene TRBJ1-2, with a possible D match to TRBD1 (5 bases). This CDR3 is 14 amino acids long. Germline CDR1 ENHRY, CDR2 SYGVKD. Trimming took off 4 bases at V and 3 bases at J, with 12 bases between the two ends. CDR3 sequence reads: CAISGQGRDYGYTF. The CDR3 nucleotides are TGTGCCATCAGTGGTCAGGGTAGGGACTATGGCTACACCTTC.

Concerning this clone itself: The junction does not match germline at one end; this may be a read error. This chain connects TRBV15 to TRBJ2-7; 8 bases are shared with TRBD1. Germline loops: CDR1 LNHNV, CDR2 YYDKDF (reference sequence). The CDR3 contains 14 residues. As DNA, the CDR3 is TGTGCCACCAGCCGAGACAGGGGCTCCTACGAGCAGTACTTC. Protein product: CATSRDRGSYEQYF.

The CDR3 is CAISESIGGLPTDTQYF. As DNA, the CDR3 is TGTGCCATCAGTGAGTCGATCGGGGGACTCCCCACAGATACGCAGTATTTT. This sequence joins TRBV10-3 and TRBJ2-3; D might be TRBD2 (6 bases). The CDR3 is made up of 17 amino acids. V gave up 0 bases and J gave up 2 bases, with 15 bases separating them. Germline V gene data show CDR1 as ENHRY and CDR2 as SYGVKD.

This clone is a singleton in its sample. The V call is TRBV11-2, the J call TRBJ2-1; no clear D. Germline V gene lookup returns CDR1 SGHAT and CDR2 FQNNGV. With 5 bases removed from V and 7 bases from J, the gap between germline ends came to 15 bases. The length of the CDR3 is 14 residues. The chain's CDR3 is CASSPRPAHNEQFF. The CDR3 DNA is TGTGCCAGCAGCCCCCGCCCAGCGCATAATGAGCAGTTCTTC.

This chain joins TRBV5-6 and TRBJ1-2; TRBD1 matches at 8 bases. The V gene end was trimmed by 1 base and the J gene end by 6 bases; junction bases not matched to a gene: 11. The CDR3 extends over 16 amino acids. Germline CDR1 reads SGHDT; CDR2 reads YYEEEE. The CDR3 loop reads CASSLFGPDRDHGYTF. The CDR3 nucleotides are TGTGCCAGCAGCTTGTTCGGTCCGGACAGGGATCATGGCTACACCTTC.

The chain employs TRBV6-6 and TRBJ1-1, with D possibly TRBD1 on 6 matching bases. V dropped 4 bases and J dropped 4 bases, with 13 bases sitting between them. CDR3 length equals 14 residues. In germline, CDR1 is MNHNY, CDR2 SVGAGI (reference sequence). CDR3 loop: CASSSQGRTTEAFF. The CDR3 coding sequence is TGTGCCAGCAGTTCACAGGGCCGGACCACTGAAGCTTTCTTT.

The chain links TRBV12-5 to TRBJ1-5; 9 bases align to TRBD1. The germline V gene has CDR1 LGHNT and CDR2 FRNRAP. CDR3 length: 18 amino acids. V lost 3 bases to trimming and J lost 0 bases; unmatched junction nucleotides: 9. This CDR3 is CASGFKIGTGSSNQPQHF. The CDR3 nucleotides are TGTGCTAGTGGTTTCAAAATAGGGACAGGGAGTAGCAATCAGCCCCAGCATTTT.

This clone was seen a handful of times. This rearrangement joins TRBV5-1 to TRBJ1-6; no firm D call. The V gene lost 0 bases and the J gene lost 1 base, with 11 bases spanning the gap. The CDR3 spans 17 residues. Looked up from germline, CDR1 is SGHRS and CDR2 is YFSETQ. The CDR3 spells CASSLVAGGSYNSPLHF. The DNA for the CDR3 is TGCGCCAGCAGCTTGGTCGCCGGAGGGTCCTATAATTCACCCCTCCACTTT.

As for this clone: This sequence may be a read error, since a much larger clone differs from it by one base. The gene calls are TRBV27 and TRBJ1-1; 9 nucleotides align to TRBD1. This CDR3 has 13 amino acids. In germline, CDR1 is MNHEY, CDR2 SMNVEV (reference sequence). With V trimmed by 4 bases and J by 4 bases, 1 base remained unmatched. CDR3 sequence: CASSSTGGTEAFF. CDR3 nucleotides: TGTGCCAGCAGTTCGACAGGGGGCACTGAAGCTTTCTTT.

This chain joins TRBV7-2 and TRBJ1-4; D gene unclear. The CDR3 loop spans 14 amino acids. Trimming stripped 3 bases from V and 5 bases from J, with 10 bases between. Germline V gene lookup returns CDR1 SGHTA and CDR2 FQGNSA. The CDR3 DNA follows: TGTGCCAGCAGCTTCGCCGGGTTCAATGAAAAACTGTTTTTT. Protein: CASSFAGFNEKLFF.